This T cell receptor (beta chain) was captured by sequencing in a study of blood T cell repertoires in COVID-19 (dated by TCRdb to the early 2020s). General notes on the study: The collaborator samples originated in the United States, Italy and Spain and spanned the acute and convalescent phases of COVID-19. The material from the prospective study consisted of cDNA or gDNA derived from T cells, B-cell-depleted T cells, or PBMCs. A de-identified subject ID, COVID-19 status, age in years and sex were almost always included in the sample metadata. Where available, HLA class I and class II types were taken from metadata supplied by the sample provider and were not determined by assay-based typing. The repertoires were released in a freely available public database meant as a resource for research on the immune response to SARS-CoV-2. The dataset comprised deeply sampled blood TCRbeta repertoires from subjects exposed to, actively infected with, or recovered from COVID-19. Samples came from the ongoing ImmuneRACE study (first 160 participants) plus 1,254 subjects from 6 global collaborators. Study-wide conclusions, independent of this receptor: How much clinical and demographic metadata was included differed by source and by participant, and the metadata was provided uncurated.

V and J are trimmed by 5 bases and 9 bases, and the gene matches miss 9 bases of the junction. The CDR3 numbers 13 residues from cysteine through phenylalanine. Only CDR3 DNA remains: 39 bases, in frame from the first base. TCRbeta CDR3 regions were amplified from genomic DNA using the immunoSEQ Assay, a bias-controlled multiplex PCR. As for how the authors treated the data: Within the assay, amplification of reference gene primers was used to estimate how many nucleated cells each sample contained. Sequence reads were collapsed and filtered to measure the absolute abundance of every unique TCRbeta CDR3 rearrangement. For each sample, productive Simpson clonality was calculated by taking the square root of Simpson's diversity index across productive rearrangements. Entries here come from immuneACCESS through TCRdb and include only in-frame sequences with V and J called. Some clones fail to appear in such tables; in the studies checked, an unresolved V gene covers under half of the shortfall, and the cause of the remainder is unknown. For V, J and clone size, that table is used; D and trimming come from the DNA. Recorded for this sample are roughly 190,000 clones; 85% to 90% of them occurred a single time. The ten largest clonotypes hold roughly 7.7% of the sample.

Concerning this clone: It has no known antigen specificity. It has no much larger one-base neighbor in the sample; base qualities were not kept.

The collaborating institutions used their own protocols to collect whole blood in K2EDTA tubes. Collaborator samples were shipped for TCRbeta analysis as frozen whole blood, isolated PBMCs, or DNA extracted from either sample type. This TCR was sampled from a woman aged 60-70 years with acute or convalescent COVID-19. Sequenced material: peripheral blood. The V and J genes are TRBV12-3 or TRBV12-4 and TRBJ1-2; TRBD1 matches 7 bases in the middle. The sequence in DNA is TGTGCCAGCAGTCCGGACAGGAACTCCCGCTACACCTTC. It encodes CASSPDRNSRYTF.